Presented here are 15 T cell receptor beta chains from one specimen sequenced in a study of cytomegalovirus exposure and HLA in healthy donors. The assay was immunoSEQ multiplex PCR, and TCRdb's table has in-frame clones only and misses some. Of about 280,000 clones listed, roughly 88% are singletons. The sequenced sample consisted of PBMCs. These receptors all come from a woman aged 18-35 years in good health and CMV-seronegative.

The CDR3 loop reads CASSFGRKLFF. The CDR3 bases are TGTGCCAGCAGTTTTGGCCGAAAACTGTTTTTT. The V and J genes are TRBV6-5 and TRBJ1-4; the D is unclear. This CDR3 region has 11 residues. V was shortened by 4 bases and J by 10 bases, with 7 bases between the two germline ends. Germline-derived CDR1 and CDR2 are MNHEY and SVGAGI.

This chain uses TRBV27 with TRBJ1-1; D gene unclear. The germline V gene has CDR1 MNHEY and CDR2 SMNVEV (reference sequence). V was trimmed by 5 bases and J by 8 bases, leaving 12 bases between them. CDR3 size: 12 residues. The CDR3 region is CASSPPRGEAFF. The CDR3 DNA follows: TGTGCCAGCAGTCCCCCCCGCGGGGAAGCTTTCTTT.

The V gene is TRBV14, the J gene TRBJ2-7; 8 bases fit TRBD2. V lost 2 bases to trimming and J lost 2 bases; unmatched junction nucleotides: 5. The germline V gene has CDR1 SGHDN and CDR2 FVKESK. This CDR3 contains 15 residues. CDR3 protein: CASSQRLAQTYEQYF. The CDR3 nucleotides read TGTGCCAGCAGCCAAAGACTAGCGCAAACCTACGAGCAGTACTTC.

This chain links TRBV11-2 with TRBJ1-1, with D possibly TRBD1 on 6 matching bases. This CDR3 has 18 amino acids. Germline V lookup: CDR1 SGHAT, CDR2 FQNNGV. V gave up 1 base and J gave up 4 bases, with 22 bases separating them. CDR3 region: CASSLGLEGGARVTEAFF. CDR3 DNA sequence: TGTGCCAGCAGCTTAGGGCTGGAGGGGGGGGCGAGGGTCACTGAAGCTTTCTTT.

The V gene is TRBV2, the J gene TRBJ2-7; tentatively, D is TRBD1 (6 bases). This CDR3 comprises 15 residues. CDR1 is SNHLY and CDR2 is FYNNEI in the germline V gene. V was clipped by 5 bases and J by 4 bases, with 18 bases between them. Written as DNA, the CDR3 is TGTGCCAGCAGTCAAGTGGGGCAGGGGTCGTACGAGCAGTACTTC. Translated, it gives CASSQVGQGSYEQYF.

This clone was seen more than once but under ten times. The genes are TRBV25-1 and TRBJ2-7, with 7 bases matching TRBD1. Germline trimming cut 8 bases from V and 3 bases from J; bases unmatched to any gene: 1. This CDR3 contains 11 residues. Germline V gives CDR1 MGHDK, CDR2 SYGVNS. The CDR3 region has the DNA TGTGCCAGCTCAGGGGGCTACGAGCAGTACTTC. Translation gives CASSGGYEQYF.

The V and J genes are TRBV5-1 and TRBJ1-1, with unresolved D. The germline gives CDR1 SGHRS, CDR2 YFSETQ. The CDR3 contains 15 residues. V was clipped by 5 bases and J by 0 bases, with 14 bases between them. CDR3 sequence (DNA): TGCGCCAGCAGGTCTGTCACAGTCATGAACACTGAAGCTTTCTTT. Translating it yields CASRSVTVMNTEAFF.

The V gene is TRBV28, the J gene TRBJ1-2, with TRBD1 matching 8 bases. With V trimmed by 3 bases and J by 3 bases, 6 bases remained unmatched. Germline CDR1 and CDR2: MDHEN and SYDVKM. CDR3 length equals 15 residues. The CDR3 region is CASSFPTGGDYGYTF. Here the CDR3 DNA reads TGTGCCAGCAGTTTCCCCACAGGGGGGGACTATGGCTACACCTTC.

The CDR3 DNA follows: TGCGCCAGCAGCCCCCGACTAGCGGGGGGTACCGGGGAGCTGTTTTTT. This sequence encodes CASSPRLAGGTGELFF. The V and J genes are TRBV4-3 and TRBJ2-2; TRBD2 aligns across 13 bases. The trim removed 4 bases at V and 5 bases at J, leaving 4 bases unmatched. This CDR3 has 16 residues. CDR1 is LGHNA and CDR2 is YSLEER in the germline V gene.

The rearrangement uses TRBV15 and TRBJ1-5; no clear D. The germline V gene encodes CDR1 LNHNV and CDR2 YYDKDF (reference sequence). The CDR3 runs 13 residues. V was pared by 5 bases and J by 7 bases, with 12 bases between. For the CDR3, the DNA is TGTGCCACCAGCTTACCGGGTTACCAGCCCCAGCATTTT. This translates into CATSLPGYQPQHF. The full variable domain, completed using reference TRBV15 and TRBJ1-5, is DAMVIQNPRYQVTQFGKPVTLSCSQTLNHNVMYWYQQKSSQAPKLLFHYYDKDFNNEADTPDNFQSRRPNTSFCFLDIRSPGLGDTAMYLCATSLPGYQPQHFGDGTRLSIL.

The rearrangement uses TRBV19 and TRBJ1-1; 11 nucleotides match TRBD1. Germline CDR1 and CDR2: LNHDA and SQIVND (reference sequence). There are 13 residues in the CDR3. The V segment lost 3 bases and the J segment 6 bases; nucleotides outside the gene matches: 0. The CDR3 region is CASSMGQGAEAFF. In DNA, the CDR3 is TGTGCCAGTAGTATGGGACAGGGGGCTGAAGCTTTCTTT.

This clone has just one count. The chain employs TRBV11-2 and TRBJ1-6; D is possibly TRBD1 (6 bases). CDR3 length: 15 residues. Germline CDR1 and CDR2: SGHAT and FQNNGV. Trimming removed 3 bases at V and 8 bases at J, with 14 bases between. This CDR3 reads CASSFAWGRDSPLHF. DNA of the CDR3: TGTGCCAGCAGCTTTGCGTGGGGGCGGGATTCACCCCTCCACTTT.

CDR3 nucleotides: TGTGCCAGCAGCCGGACAGCTACTAGCACAGATACGCAGTATTTT. Its protein is CASSRTATSTDTQYF. The V call is TRBV28, the J call TRBJ2-3, with a possible D match to TRBD1 (6 bases). This CDR3 comprises 15 residues. The germline V gene has CDR1 MDHEN and CDR2 SYDVKM. Trimming shortened V by 6 bases and J by 0 bases, and 13 bases separated the two germline ends.

This chain links TRBV27 with TRBJ2-4; 9 nucleotides align to TRBD2. J was trimmed by 0 bases and V by 5 bases; bases with no gene match: 5. This CDR3 is 16 amino acids long. Per the germline V gene, CDR1 is MNHEY and CDR2 is SMNVEV (reference sequence). CDR3 nucleotides: TGTGCCAGCAGTCCGAGACTAGCGGTAGCCAAAAACATTCAGTACTTC. This translates into CASSPRLAVAKNIQYF.

J is TRBJ2-3 and V is TRBV7-9; 8 bases align to TRBD2. There are 15 residues in the CDR3. V was clipped by 5 bases and J by 5 bases; unmatched bases: 9. Germline assignment: CDR1 SEHNR and CDR2 FQNEAQ (reference sequence). The CDR3, as DNA: TGTGCCAGCAGCGCTTTGTTGGGACTAGGAGATACGCAGTATTTT. The encoded protein is CASSALLGLGDTQYF.